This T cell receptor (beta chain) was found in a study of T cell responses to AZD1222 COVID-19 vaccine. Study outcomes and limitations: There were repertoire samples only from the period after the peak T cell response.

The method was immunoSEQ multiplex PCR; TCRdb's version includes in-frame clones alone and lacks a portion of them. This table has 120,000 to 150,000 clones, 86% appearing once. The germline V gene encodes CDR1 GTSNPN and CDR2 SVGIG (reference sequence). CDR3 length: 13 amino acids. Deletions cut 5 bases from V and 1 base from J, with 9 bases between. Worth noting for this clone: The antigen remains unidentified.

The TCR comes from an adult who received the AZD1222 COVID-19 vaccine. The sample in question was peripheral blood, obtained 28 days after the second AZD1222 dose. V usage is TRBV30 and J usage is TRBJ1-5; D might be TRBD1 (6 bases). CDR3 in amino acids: CAWEGVSNQPQHF. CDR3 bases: TGTGCCTGGGAGGGGGTGAGCAATCAGCCCCAGCATTTT.